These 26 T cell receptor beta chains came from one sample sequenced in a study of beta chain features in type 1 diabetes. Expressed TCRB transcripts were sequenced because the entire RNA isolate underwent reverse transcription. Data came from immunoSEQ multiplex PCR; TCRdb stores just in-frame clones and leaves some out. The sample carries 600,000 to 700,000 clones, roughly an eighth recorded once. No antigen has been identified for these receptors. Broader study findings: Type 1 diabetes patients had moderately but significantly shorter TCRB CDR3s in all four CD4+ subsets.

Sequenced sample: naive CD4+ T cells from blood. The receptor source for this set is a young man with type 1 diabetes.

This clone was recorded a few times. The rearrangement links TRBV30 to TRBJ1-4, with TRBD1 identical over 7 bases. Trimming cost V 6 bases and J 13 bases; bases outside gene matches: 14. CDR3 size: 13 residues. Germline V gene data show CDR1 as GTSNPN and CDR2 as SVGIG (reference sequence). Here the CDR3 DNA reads TGTGCCTGTCACTCCGGGACAGAAGGGATACTGTTTTTT. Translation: CACHSGTEGILFF.

This CDR3 is CASSSRNEQFF. The CDR3 nucleotides read TGTGCCAGCAGCTCCAGGAATGAGCAGTTCTTC. This chain uses TRBV7-2 with TRBJ2-1; D is uncertain. V was clipped by 4 bases and J by 7 bases, with 5 bases between them. The CDR3 runs 11 residues. Germline V gene lookup returns CDR1 SGHTA and CDR2 FQGNSA.

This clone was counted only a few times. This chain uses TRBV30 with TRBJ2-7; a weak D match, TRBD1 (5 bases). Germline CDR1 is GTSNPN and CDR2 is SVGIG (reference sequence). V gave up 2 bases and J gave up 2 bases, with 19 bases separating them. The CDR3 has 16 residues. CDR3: CAWSQGSGPVAYEQYF. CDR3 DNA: TGTGCCTGGAGTCAAGGGTCAGGGCCCGTAGCCTACGAGCAGTACTTC.

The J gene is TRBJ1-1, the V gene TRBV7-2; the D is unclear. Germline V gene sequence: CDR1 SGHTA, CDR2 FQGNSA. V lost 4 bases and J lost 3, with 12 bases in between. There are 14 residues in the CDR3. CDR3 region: CASSSAGWDTEAFF. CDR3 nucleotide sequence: TGTGCCAGCAGCTCCGCGGGGTGGGACACTGAAGCTTTCTTT.

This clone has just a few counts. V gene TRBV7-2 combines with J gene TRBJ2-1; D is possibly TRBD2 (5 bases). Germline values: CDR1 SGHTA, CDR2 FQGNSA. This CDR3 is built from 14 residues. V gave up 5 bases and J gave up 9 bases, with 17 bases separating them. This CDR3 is CASSPEASFREQFF. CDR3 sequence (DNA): TGTGCCAGCAGCCCGGAGGCTAGTTTCCGTGAGCAGTTCTTC.

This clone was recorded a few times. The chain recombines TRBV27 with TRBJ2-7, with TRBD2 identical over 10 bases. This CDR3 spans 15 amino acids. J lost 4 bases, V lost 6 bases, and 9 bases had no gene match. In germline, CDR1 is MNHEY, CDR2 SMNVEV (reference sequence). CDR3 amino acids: CASSLVPSGGYEQYF. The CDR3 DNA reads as TGTGCCAGCAGCCTGGTGCCTAGCGGGGGATACGAGCAGTACTTC.

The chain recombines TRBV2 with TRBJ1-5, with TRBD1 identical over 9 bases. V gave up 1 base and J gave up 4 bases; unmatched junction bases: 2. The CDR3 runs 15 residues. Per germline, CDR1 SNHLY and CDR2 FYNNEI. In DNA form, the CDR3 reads TGTGCCAGCAGTGAAGAGGGACAGGGAAATCAGCCCCAGCATTTT. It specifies CASSEEGQGNQPQHF.

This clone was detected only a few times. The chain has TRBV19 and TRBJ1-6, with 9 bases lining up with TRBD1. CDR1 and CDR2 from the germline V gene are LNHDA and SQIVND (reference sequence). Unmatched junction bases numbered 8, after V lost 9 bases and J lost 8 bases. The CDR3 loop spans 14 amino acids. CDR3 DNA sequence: TGTGCCAGCCACCGGGACAGGGTACATTCACCCCTCCACTTT. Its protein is CASHRDRVHSPLHF.

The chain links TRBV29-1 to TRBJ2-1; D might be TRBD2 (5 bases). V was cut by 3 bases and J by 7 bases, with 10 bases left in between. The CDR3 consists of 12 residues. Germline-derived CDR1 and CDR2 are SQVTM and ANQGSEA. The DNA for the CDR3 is TGCAGCGTTGACTATGGCGGGAATGAGCAGTTCTTC. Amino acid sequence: CSVDYGGNEQFF.

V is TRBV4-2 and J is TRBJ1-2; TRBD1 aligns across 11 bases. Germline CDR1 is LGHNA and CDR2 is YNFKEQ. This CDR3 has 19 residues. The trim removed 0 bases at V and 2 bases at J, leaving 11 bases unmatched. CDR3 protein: CASSQDLGTGGVVNYGYTF. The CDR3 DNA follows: TGTGCCAGCAGCCAAGATTTGGGGACAGGGGGAGTAGTCAACTATGGCTACACCTTC.

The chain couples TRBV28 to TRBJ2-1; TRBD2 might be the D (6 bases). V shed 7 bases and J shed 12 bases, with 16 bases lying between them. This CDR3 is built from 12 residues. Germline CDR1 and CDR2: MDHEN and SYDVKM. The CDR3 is CASTETRKRQFF. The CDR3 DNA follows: TGTGCCAGCACCGAGACTAGGAAGAGGCAGTTCTTC. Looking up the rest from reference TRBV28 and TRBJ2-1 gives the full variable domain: DVKVTQSSRYLVKRTGEKVFLECVQDMDHENMFWYRQDPGLGLRLIYFSYDVKMKEKGDIPEGYSVSREKKERFSLILESASTNQTSMYLCASTETRKRQFFGPGTRLTVL.

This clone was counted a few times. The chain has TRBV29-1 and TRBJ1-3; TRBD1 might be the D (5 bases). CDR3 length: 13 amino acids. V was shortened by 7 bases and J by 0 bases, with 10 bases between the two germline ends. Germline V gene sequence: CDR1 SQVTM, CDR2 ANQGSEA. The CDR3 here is CSAQVYSGNTIYF. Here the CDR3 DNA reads TGCAGCGCACAGGTTTACTCTGGAAACACCATATATTTT.

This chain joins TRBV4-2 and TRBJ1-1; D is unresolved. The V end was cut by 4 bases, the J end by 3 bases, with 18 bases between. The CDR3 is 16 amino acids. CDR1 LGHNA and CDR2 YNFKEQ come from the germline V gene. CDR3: CASSPGVGGGDTEAFF. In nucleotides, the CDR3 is TGTGCCAGCAGCCCCGGAGTGGGCGGTGGGGACACTGAAGCTTTCTTT.

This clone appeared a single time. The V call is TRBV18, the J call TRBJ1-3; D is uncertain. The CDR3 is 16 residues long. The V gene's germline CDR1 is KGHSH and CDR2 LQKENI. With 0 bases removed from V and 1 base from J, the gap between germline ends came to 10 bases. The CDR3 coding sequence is TGTGCCAGCTCACCACCTTTCATTGGTTCTGGAAACACCATATATTTT. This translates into CASSPPFIGSGNTIYF.

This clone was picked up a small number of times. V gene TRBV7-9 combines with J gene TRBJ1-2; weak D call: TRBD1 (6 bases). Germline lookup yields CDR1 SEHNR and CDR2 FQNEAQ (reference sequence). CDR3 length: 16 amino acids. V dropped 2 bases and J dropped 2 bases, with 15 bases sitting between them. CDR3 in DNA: TGTGCCAGCAGCTTAACTTTCGGGACATCGAACTATGGCTACACCTTC. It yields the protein CASSLTFGTSNYGYTF. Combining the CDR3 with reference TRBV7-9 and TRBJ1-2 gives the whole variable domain DTGVSQNPRHKITKRGQNVTFRCDPISEHNRLYWYRQTLGQGPEFLTYFQNEAQLEKSRLLSDRFSAERPKGSFSTLEIQRTEQGDSAMYLCASSLTFGTSNYGYTFGSGTRLTVV.

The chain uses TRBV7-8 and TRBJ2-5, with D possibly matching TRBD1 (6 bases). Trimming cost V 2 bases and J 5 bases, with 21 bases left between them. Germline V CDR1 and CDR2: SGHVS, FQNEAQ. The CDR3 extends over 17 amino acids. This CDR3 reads CASSLLRGLGAEETQYF. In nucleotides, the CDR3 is TGTGCCAGCAGCTTACTAAGAGGACTGGGGGCCGAGGAGACCCAGTACTTC.

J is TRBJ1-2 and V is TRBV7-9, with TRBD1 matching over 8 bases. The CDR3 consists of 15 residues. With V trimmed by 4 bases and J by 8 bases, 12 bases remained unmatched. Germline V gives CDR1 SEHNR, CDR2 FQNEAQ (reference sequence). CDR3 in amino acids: CASSSLYGGQGGYTF. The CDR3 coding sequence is TGTGCCAGCAGCTCCCTCTACGGTGGACAGGGCGGCTACACCTTC. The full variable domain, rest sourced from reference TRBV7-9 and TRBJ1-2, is DTGVSQNPRHKITKRGQNVTFRCDPISEHNRLYWYRQTLGQGPEFLTYFQNEAQLEKSRLLSDRFSAERPKGSFSTLEIQRTEQGDSAMYLCASSSLYGGQGGYTFGSGTRLTVV.

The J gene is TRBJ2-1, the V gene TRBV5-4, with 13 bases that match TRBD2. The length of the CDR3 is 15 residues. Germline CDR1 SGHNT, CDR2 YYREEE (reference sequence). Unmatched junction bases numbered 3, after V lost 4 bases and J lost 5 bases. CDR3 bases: TGTGCCAGCAGCCAGGGACTAGCGGGGAACAATGAGCAGTTCTTC. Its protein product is CASSQGLAGNNEQFF.

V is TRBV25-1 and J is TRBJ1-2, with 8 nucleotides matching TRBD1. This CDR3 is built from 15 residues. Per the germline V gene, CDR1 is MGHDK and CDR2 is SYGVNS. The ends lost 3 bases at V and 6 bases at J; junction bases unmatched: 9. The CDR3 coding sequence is TGTGCCAGCAGTGATAATGCAGGGGGCGCTGATGGCTACACCTTC. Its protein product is CASSDNAGGADGYTF.

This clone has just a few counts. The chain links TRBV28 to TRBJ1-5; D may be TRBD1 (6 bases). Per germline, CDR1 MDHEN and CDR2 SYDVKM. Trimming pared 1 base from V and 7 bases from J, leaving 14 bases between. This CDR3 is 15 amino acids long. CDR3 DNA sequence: TGTGCCAGCAGTTTATTGGGGGGCTGGGAGCAGCCCCAGCATTTT. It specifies CASSLLGGWEQPQHF.

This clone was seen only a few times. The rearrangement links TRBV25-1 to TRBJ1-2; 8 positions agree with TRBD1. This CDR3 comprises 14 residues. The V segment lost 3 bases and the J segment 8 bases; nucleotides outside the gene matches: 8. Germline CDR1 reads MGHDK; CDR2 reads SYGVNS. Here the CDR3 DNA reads TGTGCCAGCAGTGATCCTACAGGGGGAAACGGCTACACCTTC. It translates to CASSDPTGGNGYTF.

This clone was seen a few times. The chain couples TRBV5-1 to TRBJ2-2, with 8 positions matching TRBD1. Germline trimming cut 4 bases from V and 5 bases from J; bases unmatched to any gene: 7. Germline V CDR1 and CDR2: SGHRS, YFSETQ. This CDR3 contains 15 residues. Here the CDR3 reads CASSLWTGLTGELFF. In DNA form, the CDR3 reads TGCGCCAGCAGCCTTTGGACAGGGTTAACCGGGGAGCTGTTTTTT.

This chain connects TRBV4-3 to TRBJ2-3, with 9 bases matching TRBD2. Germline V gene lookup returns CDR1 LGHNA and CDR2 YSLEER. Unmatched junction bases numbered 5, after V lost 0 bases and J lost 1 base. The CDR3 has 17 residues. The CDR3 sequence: CASSQEWASGGTDTQYF. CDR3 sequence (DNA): TGCGCCAGCAGCCAAGAATGGGCTAGCGGGGGCACAGATACGCAGTATTTT.

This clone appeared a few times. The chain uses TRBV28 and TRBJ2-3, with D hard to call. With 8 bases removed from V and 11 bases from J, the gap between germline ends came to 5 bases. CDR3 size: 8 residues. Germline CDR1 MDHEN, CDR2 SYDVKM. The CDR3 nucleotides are TGTGCCAGCCGACAGCAGTATTTT. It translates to CASRQQYF.

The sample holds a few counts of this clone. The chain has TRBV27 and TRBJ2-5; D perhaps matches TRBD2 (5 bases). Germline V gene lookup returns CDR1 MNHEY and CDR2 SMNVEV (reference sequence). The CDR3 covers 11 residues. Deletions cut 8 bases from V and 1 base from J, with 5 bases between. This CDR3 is CASAGQETQYF. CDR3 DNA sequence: TGTGCCAGCGCGGGCCAAGAGACCCAGTACTTC.

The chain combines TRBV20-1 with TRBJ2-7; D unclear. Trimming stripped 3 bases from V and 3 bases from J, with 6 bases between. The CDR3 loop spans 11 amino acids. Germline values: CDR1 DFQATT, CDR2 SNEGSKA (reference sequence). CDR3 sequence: CSASRVYEQYF. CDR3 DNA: TGCAGTGCTAGTAGGGTCTACGAGCAGTACTTC.